Following are 11 T cell receptor beta chains from one sample sequenced in a study of blood T cell repertoires in COVID-19 (dated by TCRdb to 2020 to 2021). The protocol used for the library was the immunoSEQ multiplex PCR assay. Held by TCRdb, this immuneACCESS table contains in-frame sequences only and omits some clones. Under half of the omission traces to an unresolved V gene where checked; the cause of the rest is unknown. The sample records under 35,000 clones, approximately 91% of which are singletons. The ten largest clones take up about 12% of the sample. The sequencing sample was made of peripheral blood. Receptors were obtained from a man aged 65 to 85 with active COVID-19.

The CDR3 DNA is TGCGCCAGCAGCCGAACCTCCGGGACAGGGGCTTACAATGAGCAGTTCTTC. Protein sequence: CASSRTSGTGAYNEQFF. This chain uses TRBV5-1 with TRBJ2-1, with 10 bases aligning to TRBD1. The ends lost 4 bases at V and 4 bases at J; junction bases unmatched: 11. The CDR3 covers 17 residues. The germline CDR1 and CDR2 sequences are SGHRS and YFSETQ.

This sequence joins TRBV11-2 and TRBJ2-1; TRBD1 agrees at 7 bases. Unmatched junction bases numbered 13, after V lost 6 bases and J lost 5 bases. From germline, CDR1 is SGHAT and CDR2 FQNNGV. This CDR3 spans 16 amino acids. As DNA, the CDR3 is TGTGCCAGCAGAACTATAGGGGGCAGGCTACACAATGAGCAGTTCTTC. Its translation is CASRTIGGRLHNEQFF.

The chain is built from TRBV27 and TRBJ2-3, with 10 positions matching TRBD2. With 8 bases clipped from V and 4 bases from J, the junction kept 15 bases outside the gene matches. Germline CDR1 is MNHEY and CDR2 is SMNVEV (reference sequence). This CDR3 spans 17 amino acids. In DNA form, the CDR3 reads TGTGCCAGCCTGTCACAGGAGGGGCTAGCGGGAGCAGATACGCAGTATTTT. Its translation: CASLSQEGLAGADTQYF.

The chain joins TRBV29-1 to TRBJ2-7; the match to TRBD1 covers 9 bases. The ends lost 4 bases at V and 1 base at J; junction bases unmatched: 11. The CDR3 spans 16 residues. CDR1 and CDR2 (germline): SQVTM, ANQGSEA. CDR3 DNA: TGCAGCGTTGGGGACACCGGGACAGGGCCTTCCTACGAGCAGTACTTC. Its translation: CSVGDTGTGPSYEQYF.

CDR3 region: CASSLAGQGRSYNSPLHF. In DNA, the CDR3 is TGTGCCAGCAGTTTGGCGGGACAGGGAAGGTCCTATAATTCACCCCTCCACTTT. This rearrangement joins TRBV27 to TRBJ1-6; 9 bases line up with TRBD1. The germline gives CDR1 MNHEY, CDR2 SMNVEV (reference sequence). CDR3 length equals 18 residues. The V and J ends lost 3 bases and 1 base, in that order; junction bases with no gene match: 7.

The chain is built from TRBV3-1 (or the pseudogene TRBV3-2) and TRBJ1-5; D is possibly TRBD1 (6 bases). The CDR3 loop spans 14 amino acids. V was clipped by 3 bases and J by 5 bases, with 11 bases between them. Germline CDR1 reads LGHDT; CDR2 reads YNNKEL (reference sequence). CDR3 loop: CASSQADSYQPQHF. The CDR3 DNA reads as TGTGCCAGCAGCCAGGCGGACAGCTATCAGCCCCAGCATTTT.

The chain couples TRBV4-3 to TRBJ2-7; 7 bases line up with TRBD2. J was trimmed by 0 bases and V by 1 base; bases with no gene match: 6. Germline-derived CDR1 and CDR2 are LGHNA and YSLEER. This CDR3 contains 16 residues. The CDR3 loop reads CASSQGASGSSYEQYF. Written as DNA, the CDR3 is TGCGCCAGCAGCCAAGGGGCTAGCGGAAGCTCCTACGAGCAGTACTTC.

The chain carries TRBV3-1 (or the pseudogene TRBV3-2) and TRBJ1-1; 10 bases are shared with TRBD1. The CDR3 is 16 residues long. The trim removed 4 bases at V and 2 bases at J, leaving 7 bases unmatched. Germline CDR1 is LGHDT and CDR2 is YNNKEL (reference sequence). CDR3 DNA: TGTGCCAGCAGCCCCCGGGACAGGGGTCGAAACACTGAAGCTTTCTTT. This sequence encodes CASSPRDRGRNTEAFF.

The chain employs TRBV19 and TRBJ2-2, with a possible D match to TRBD1 (5 bases). Germline V gene lookup returns CDR1 LNHDA and CDR2 SQIVND (reference sequence). Deletions cut 10 bases from V and 5 bases from J, with 17 bases between. This CDR3 is built from 14 residues. CDR3 nucleotides: TGTGCCACCGAGGTTGGGGCGCGTACCGGGGAGCTGTTTTTT. Its protein is CATEVGARTGELFF. Together with reference TRBV19 and TRBJ2-2, the CDR3 gives the full variable domain: DGGITQSPKYLFRKEGQNVTLSCEQNLNHDAMYWYRQDPGQGLRLIYYSQIVNDFQKGDIAEGYSVSREKKESFPLTVTSAQKNPTAFYLCATEVGARTGELFFGEGSRLTVL.

The chain uses TRBV19 and TRBJ2-5; 8 nucleotides agree with TRBD2. The germline V gene has CDR1 LNHDA and CDR2 SQIVND (reference sequence). J was trimmed by 4 bases and V by 1 base; bases with no gene match: 2. The CDR3 is 14 amino acids. CDR3 DNA sequence: TGTGCCAGTAGTATAGCGGGAGGGTTAGAGACCCAGTACTTC. It yields the protein CASSIAGGLETQYF. Full variable domain (rest looked up from reference TRBV19 and TRBJ2-5): DGGITQSPKYLFRKEGQNVTLSCEQNLNHDAMYWYRQDPGQGLRLIYYSQIVNDFQKGDIAEGYSVSREKKESFPLTVTSAQKNPTAFYLCASSIAGGLETQYFGPGTRLLVL.

The rearrangement uses TRBV2 and TRBJ2-1; the match to TRBD2 covers 11 bases. The V gene end was trimmed by 5 bases and the J gene end by 3 bases; junction bases not matched to a gene: 3. This CDR3 spans 15 amino acids. CDR1 SNHLY and CDR2 FYNNEI come from the germline V gene. The CDR3 loop is CASSSLAGGYNEQFF. The CDR3 DNA sequence: TGTGCCAGCAGTAGTCTAGCGGGAGGCTACAATGAGCAGTTCTTC.